The rows below give T cell receptor beta chains drawn from one sample of a study of early stage breast cancer tumors. Data came from immunoSEQ multiplex PCR; TCRdb stores just in-frame clones and leaves some out. The sample contains about 28,000 clones, 80% of which appear only once. Material for sequencing was blood. Receptors originate from a person between 60 and 69 years old with breast cancer. Each CDR3 is given with its conserved first and last residue. D genes are given only for firm matches. Clone size, where shown, is once, few, many, or a class for clones that have expanded.

CDR3 length	D gene	clone size	V gene	J gene	CDR3 DNA	CDR3 protein
14	-	once	TRBV5-6	TRBJ1-2	TGTGCCAGCAGCTTGGGGGTAGGGAGCTATGGCTACACCTTC	CASSLGVGSYGYTF
15	TRBD1	-	TRBV11-3	TRBJ2-7	TGTGCCAGCAGCCGAGGGGGCTTCGGCTCCTACGAGCAGTACTTC	CASSRGGFGSYEQYF
12	-	few	TRBV6-6	TRBJ1-2	TGTGCCACTGGCGCTCAGGACAATCGCTACACCTTC	CATGAQDNRYTF
13	-	-	TRBV27	TRBJ1-4	TGTGCCAGCAGTTTTGAGCCGAATGAAAAACTGTTTTTT	CASSFEPNEKLFF
15	-	once	TRBV19	TRBJ1-4	TGTGCCAGTAGTGTCAGGGCGACAACTAATGAAAAACTGTTTTTT	CASSVRATTNEKLFF
14	-	-	TRBV5-6	TRBJ2-5	TGTGCCAGCAGCTTAACTGGCCCTCAGGGGACCCAGTACTTC	CASSLTGPQGTQYF
14	TRBD1	few	TRBV5-1	TRBJ1-4	TGCGCCAGCAGCCCAGGGGGACAGGTTAACGAACTGTTTTTT	CASSPGGQVNELFF
13	-	-	TRBV5-6	TRBJ1-2	TGTGCCAGCAGCACTGCGCGGGGCAATGGCTACACCTTC	CASSTARGNGYTF
15	TRBD2	once	TRBV10-3	TRBJ2-7	TGTGCCATCAAACCGGGGAGGGGTGTCATCTACGAGCAGTACTTC	CAIKPGRGVIYEQYF
16	-	-	TRBV27	TRBJ2-7	TGTGCCAGCAGTTTATCATCTAGCATCTCTGGGTACGAGCAGTACTTC	CASSLSSSISGYEQYF
19	TRBD2	-	TRBV5-1	TRBJ2-6	TGCGCCAGCAGCCCGGCGGCGACTAGCTATCGCTCTGGGGCCAACGTCCTGACTTTC	CASSPAATSYRSGANVLTF
15	TRBD1	-	TRBV30	TRBJ1-5	TGTGCCTGGAGTGCTACAGGGGTTCAGTGGGGTCCCCAGCATTTT	CAWSATGVQWGPQHF
14	TRBD1	-	TRBV7-2	TRBJ1-2	TGTGCCAGCAGCTCGGACAGGGGGGGCTATGGCTACACCTTC	CASSSDRGGYGYTF
12	-	-	TRBV29-1	TRBJ2-5	TGCAGCGTTGACCGGACAGAAGAGACCCAGTACTTC	CSVDRTEETQYF
13	-	few	TRBV29-1	TRBJ1-2	TGCAGCGTTAGTGACAGTCCGAACTATGGCTACACCTTC	CSVSDSPNYGYTF
15	TRBD2	-	TRBV30	TRBJ2-2	TGTGCCTGGATGAGCGGGAGGCCGAACACCGGGGAGCTGTTTTTT	CAWMSGRPNTGELFF
13	TRBD2	-	TRBV30	TRBJ2-1	TGTGCCTCAGAGCGGGAGGGTCGGAATGAGCAGTTCTTC	CASEREGRNEQFF
16	-	-	TRBV14	TRBJ2-3	TGTGCCAGCAGCCAAGATAGCTTGTACAGCACAGATACGCAGTATTTT	CASSQDSLYSTDTQYF
14	TRBD1	many	TRBV4-3	TRBJ1-5	TGCGCCAGCAGCCCCGACAGGGGTGGCCAGCCCCAGCATTTT	CASSPDRGGQPQHF
15	-	few	TRBV2	TRBJ1-2	TGTGCCAGCAGGAACGAGACAGGCCGCCGGGGAGGCTACACCTTC	CASRNETGRRGGYTF
17	TRBD1	-	TRBV27	TRBJ2-2	TGTGCCAGCAGTATCCTTCTGACAGGGGTCGACACCGGGGAGCTGTTTTTT	CASSILLTGVDTGELFF
19	-	-	TRBV6-4	TRBJ1-2	TGTGCCAGCAGCCTCCACCCGGGGGGGGGCCAGGGAGCTAACTATGGCTACACCTTC	CASSLHPGGGQGANYGYTF
15	-	-	TRBV5-6	TRBJ1-5	TGTGCCAGCAGCTTCTCCGGGACTGGTGTAGGACCCCAGCATTTT	CASSFSGTGVGPQHF
14	TRBD1	once	TRBV6-5	TRBJ1-2	TGTGCCAGCAGTTCGGGGACAGGGCAGGCTGGCTACACCTTC	CASSSGTGQAGYTF
13	-	-	TRBV7-2	TRBJ2-7	TGTGCCAGCAGCAAAACGGGCGGGTACGAGCAGTACTTC	CASSKTGGYEQYF
14	-	-	TRBV21-1	TRBJ2-1	TGTGCCAGCAGCGCCTGGGAAAGCGGGAGTGGGCAGTTCTTC	CASSAWESGSGQFF
13	-	-	TRBV29-1	TRBJ2-5	TGCAGCGTTGCCCAGACAGCTCAAGAGACCCAGTACTTC	CSVAQTAQETQYF
13	-	-	TRBV6-5	TRBJ2-1	TGTGCCAGCAGGCCCAGGGGTTTGAATGAGCAGTTCTTC	CASRPRGLNEQFF
14	TRBD1	once	TRBV7-8	TRBJ2-7	TGTGCCAGCAGTGTGGGACAGAGAGACTACGAGCAGTACTTC	CASSVGQRDYEQYF
12	-	-	TRBV30	TRBJ1-5	TGTGCCTGGAGTGTGCTGAGTCGGCCCCAGCATTTT	CAWSVLSRPQHF
15	TRBD2	-	TRBV5-1	TRBJ2-4	TGCGCCAGCAGCGCGGTACCGGGAGGCAAAAACATTCAGTACTTC	CASSAVPGGKNIQYF
16	-	-	TRBV23-1	TRBJ1-3	TGCGCCAGCAGTCGAGTAACCAGGGAACCTGGAAACACCATATATTTT	CASSRVTREPGNTIYF
15	-	few	TRBV6-6	TRBJ2-7	TGTGCCAGCAAAGTAGAGACAGAGCCGTACGGGGAGCAGTACTTC	CASKVETEPYGEQYF
15	-	-	TRBV6-1	TRBJ1-5	TGTGCCAGCAGTGCCGGACAAGGCCGGAGTCAGCCCCAGCATTTT	CASSAGQGRSQPQHF
15	-	-	TRBV19	TRBJ1-1	TGTGCCAGTAGTATGACGACAGGAGCGAACACTGAAGCTTTCTTT	CASSMTTGANTEAFF
14	TRBD1	-	TRBV5-1	TRBJ1-1	TGCGCCAGCAGCCCCGGACAGGGGACGCCCTGGGCTTTCTTT	CASSPGQGTPWAFF
15	-	-	TRBV1	TRBJ2-7	TGCACCAGCAGCCTGGCGGTAGCGCCCACCTACGAGCAGTACTTC	CTSSLAVAPTYEQYF
15	TRBD2	-	TRBV27	TRBJ2-7	TGTGCCAGCAGTTGGGGAAGCGGGAGGCTCTACGAGCAGTACTTC	CASSWGSGRLYEQYF
14	-	once	TRBV18	TRBJ1-5	TGTGCCAGCTCAAATGGGGCAGGCAATCAGCCCCAGCATTTT	CASSNGAGNQPQHF
13	-	-	TRBV30	TRBJ1-2	TGTGCCTGGAGGAGTACAGGGAACTATGGCTACACCTTC	CAWRSTGNYGYTF
17	TRBD2	-	TRBV19	TRBJ2-7	TGTGCCAGTAGCCCAGGACTAGCGGTTCTTAGCTCCTACGAGCAGTACTTC	CASSPGLAVLSSYEQYF
13	-	-	TRBV28	TRBJ1-2	TGTGCCAGCAGGCGTACCCAGGGGAGTGGCTACACCTTC	CASRRTQGSGYTF
16	TRBD1	-	TRBV9	TRBJ2-5	TGTGCCAGCAGCCTCGGGACAGGGGTTGGCCAAGAGACCCAGTACTTC	CASSLGTGVGQETQYF
13	-	-	TRBV7-2	TRBJ1-2	TGTGCCAGCAGCCCAGAGGGGGGGCATGGCTACACCTTC	CASSPEGGHGYTF